Described below is a single TCR beta chain sequence and its context. V lost 1 base to trimming and J lost 6 bases; unmatched junction nucleotides: 5. Germline CDR1 and CDR2: SGHRS and YFSETQ. This CDR3 region has 16 residues. The data were taken from a study of OX40 agonist ivuxolimab in advanced cancers. On the study more broadly: An anti-OX40 (CD134) antibody with agonistic activity, ivuxolimab, was administered to patients. Three patients had partial responses: one hepatocellular carcinoma, two cutaneous melanoma.

The repertoire was sequenced with immunoSEQ multiplex PCR; TCRdb's copy has only in-frame clones and lacks some. The table records 70,000 to 95,000 clones, about 91% of them present only once. The timepoints at which blood was sampled were baseline, cycle 4 day 1, and cycle 7 day 1. Sequencing was performed on CD4+ or CD8+ T cells sorted from blood, taken in a trial of the OX40 agonist ivuxolimab. The TCR was taken from an adult with an advanced solid tumor such as melanoma, head and neck, liver or kidney cancer. The chain links TRBV5-1 to TRBJ2-1; TRBD2 aligns across 12 bases. The CDR3: CASSLPGLAGPNEQFF. The CDR3 region has the DNA TGCGCCAGCAGCTTGCCCGGACTAGCGGGGCCCAATGAGCAGTTCTTC.